The source of this TCR beta chain is a study of blood T cell repertoires in COVID-19. Study context: From the United States, Italy and Spain came samples of acute and convalescent COVID-19.

With respect to this clone: At one end, the junction sequence differs from germline, possibly due to a read error.

Germline-derived CDR1 and CDR2 are KGHDR and SFDVKD. The CDR3 is made up of 9 amino acids. Clones were read by immunoSEQ multiplex PCR, and TCRdb kept only the in-frame ones, dropping some. The data show 40,000 to 50,000 clones, 65% to 90% seen once. The sample comprised peripheral blood. The origin of this receptor is a woman over 75 with acute or convalescent COVID-19. This chain links TRBV24-1 with TRBJ1-5, with a weak D call TRBD1 (5 bases). The DNA of the CDR3 is TGTGCCACCAGTGGGACAAGGTATTTT. Translation gives CATSGTRYF.